The 29 T cell receptor beta chains below come from one sample, sequenced in a study of early T cells in non-severe SARS-CoV-2 infection. From the 5' RACE reads, TCRdb called clonotypes with MiXCR, one entry per CDR3 protein. The table lists tens of thousands of distinct CDR3 sequences, 4.5% of them singletons, with about a fifth in the top ten. The sample consisted of whole blood. The receptors derive from an adult who was a healthcare worker with PCR-confirmed SARS-CoV-2 infection or an uninfected control (not recorded which).

This clonotype was seen more than once but under ten times. The V and J genes are TRBV20-1 and TRBJ2-7; TRBD1 is a possible D gene (5 bases). V dropped 0 bases and J dropped 5 bases, with 14 bases sitting between them. Per germline, CDR1 DFQATT and CDR2 SNEGSKA (reference sequence). The CDR3 has 14 amino acids. In nucleotides, the CDR3 is TGCAGTGCTAGAGATTTTTCCAGGGTCCACGAGCAGTACTTC. It codes for CSARDFSRVHEQYF.

This clonotype has at least ten counts. The J gene is TRBJ2-5, the V gene TRBV3-1, with 7 bases lining up with TRBD1. With V trimmed by 1 base and J by 2 bases, 4 bases remained unmatched. In germline, CDR1 is LGHDT, CDR2 YNNKEL (reference sequence). This CDR3 is built from 15 residues. This CDR3 reads CASSQVSGQQETQYF. The CDR3 DNA is TGTGCCAGCAGCCAAGTCTCGGGACAGCAAGAGACCCAGTACTTC.

This clonotype showed up just a few times. The rearrangement uses TRBV12-3 or TRBV12-4 and TRBJ2-2; D remains ambiguous. The length of the CDR3 is 12 residues. The V end was cut by 6 bases, the J end by 7 bases, with 9 bases between. CDR3 amino acids: CASRLIDGELFF. DNA for the CDR3: TGTGCCAGCAGGCTCATAGACGGGGAGCTGTTTTTT.

This clonotype was seen repeatedly, ten times or more. The CDR3 coding sequence is TGCGCCAGCAGCCAAGTAGGGGTGGATACGCAGTATTTT. It specifies CASSQVGVDTQYF. The chain is built from TRBV4-3 and TRBJ2-3, with D possibly matching TRBD1 (5 bases). Trimming pared 1 base from V and 6 bases from J, leaving 8 bases between. The CDR3 spans 13 residues. Germline-derived CDR1 and CDR2 are LGHNA and YSLEER.

This clonotype was seen many times. This chain uses TRBV20-1 with TRBJ2-1; 7 bases align to TRBD2. The CDR3 covers 16 residues. CDR1 is DFQATT and CDR2 is SNEGSKA in the germline V gene (reference sequence). J lost 6 bases, V lost 3 bases, and 14 bases had no gene match. CDR3 loop: CSASEVDWERGNEQFF. The CDR3 DNA sequence: TGCAGTGCTAGTGAGGTTGATTGGGAGCGGGGCAATGAGCAGTTCTTC.

This clonotype appeared a few times. The J gene is TRBJ1-6, the V gene TRBV10-2; D is undetermined. CDR1 WSHSY and CDR2 SAAADI come from the germline V gene. The CDR3 is 12 amino acids. V lost 3 bases, J lost 12 bases, and 9 bases lay in between. DNA of the CDR3: TGCGCCAGCAGTGACCTATCGGAACCCCTCCACTTT. Its protein product is CASSDLSEPLHF.

V usage is TRBV5-1 and J usage is TRBJ2-1; 12 nucleotides align to TRBD2. J lost 10 bases, V lost 0 bases, and 8 bases had no gene match. CDR1 is SGHRS, CDR2 YFSETQ, per germline. CDR3 length equals 16 residues. DNA of the CDR3: TGCGCCAGCAGCTTGGCTAGGACTAGCGGGATTAAGGAGCAGTTCTTC. Translating it yields CASSLARTSGIKEQFF.

This clonotype turned up a few times. The rearrangement links TRBV2 to TRBJ2-1; unclear D gene. V lost 6 bases to trimming and J lost 9 bases, with 9 bases between them. The CDR3 is 11 residues long. Germline V CDR1 and CDR2: SNHLY, FYNNEI. The CDR3 protein is CASSPEVEQFF. The CDR3 nucleotides are TGTGCCAGCAGCCCCGAAGTTGAGCAGTTCTTC.

This clonotype showed up many times. The genes are TRBV20-1 and TRBJ1-2; D is unclear. V gave up 7 bases and J gave up 5 bases, with 23 bases separating them. Germline CDR1 reads DFQATT; CDR2 reads SNEGSKA (reference sequence). The CDR3 contains 15 residues. This CDR3 reads CSVPMVLGNGYGYTF. CDR3 coding DNA: TGCAGTGTCCCCATGGTCCTGGGCAACGGGTATGGCTACACCTTC.

This clonotype was observed a few times. V usage is TRBV12-3 or TRBV12-4 and J usage is TRBJ2-7; 13 bases are a match to TRBD2. With 6 bases clipped from V and 3 bases from J, the junction kept 14 bases outside the gene matches. The CDR3 contains 18 residues. In DNA form, the CDR3 reads TGTGCCAGCAGACCGGGACTAGCGGGGCCCTTTTTAAACTACGAGCAGTACTTC. It codes for CASRPGLAGPFLNYEQYF.

A few counts support this clonotype. The chain uses TRBV7-6 and TRBJ2-3; D possibly corresponds to TRBD2 (5 bases). This CDR3 has 13 residues. Trimming cost V 2 bases and J 3 bases, with 6 bases left between them. CDR1 is SGHVS and CDR2 is FNYEAQ in the germline V gene. This chain's CDR3 is CASSLRRTDTQYF. The CDR3 nucleotides read TGTGCCAGCAGCTTACGGAGGACAGATACGCAGTATTTT. The full variable domain, rest sourced from reference TRBV7-6 and TRBJ2-3, is GAGVSQSPRYKVTKRGQDVALRCDPISGHVSLYWYRQALGQGPEFLTYFNYEAQQDKSGLPNDRFSAERPEGSISTLTIQRTEQRDSAMYRCASSLRRTDTQYFGPGTRLTVL.

This clonotype was found many times. V gene TRBV7-3 combines with J gene TRBJ2-1, with 7 bases aligning to TRBD1. The germline V gene encodes CDR1 SGHTA and CDR2 FQGTGA. The CDR3 is 15 residues long. After removal of 5 bases from V and 0 bases from J, the junction contained 4 bases not matched to a gene. CDR3 region: CASSRRDSSYNEQFF. Written as DNA, the CDR3 is TGTGCCAGCAGCAGACGGGACAGCTCCTACAATGAGCAGTTCTTC. The variable domain in full, completed from reference TRBV7-3 and TRBJ2-1, reads GAGVSQTPSNKVTEKGKYVELRCDPISGHTALYWYRQSLGQGPEFLIYFQGTGAADDSGLPNDRFFAVRPEGSVSTLKIQRTERGDSAVYLCASSRRDSSYNEQFFGPGTRLTVL.

In its sample, this clonotype was seen many times. The rearrangement links TRBV12-3 or TRBV12-4 to TRBJ2-2; D remains ambiguous. V lost 5 bases and J lost 3, with 4 bases in between. CDR3 length: 12 amino acids. The chain's CDR3 is CASSSYTGELFF. The DNA for the CDR3 is TGTGCCAGCAGTAGTTACACCGGGGAGCTGTTTTTT.

This clonotype was found many times. The chain uses TRBV27 and TRBJ2-3, with 7 nucleotides matching TRBD2. The germline V gene encodes CDR1 MNHEY and CDR2 SMNVEV (reference sequence). The trim removed 5 bases at V and 1 base at J, leaving 0 bases unmatched. The CDR3 runs to 13 residues. The DNA of the CDR3 is TGTGCCAGCAGTCTAGCGGGCACAGATACGCAGTATTTT. Translation: CASSLAGTDTQYF.

By share, this clonotype counts as medium-sized (0.01 to 0.1%). This chain links TRBV6-5 with TRBJ2-7; possibly TRBD2 for D (6 bases). Germline V gives CDR1 MNHEY, CDR2 SVGAGI. V was trimmed by 0 bases and J by 9 bases, leaving 18 bases between them. The CDR3 runs to 15 residues. In DNA form, the CDR3 reads TGTGCCAGCAGTTACTCCCTGGGGGGAGTATTGGGGCAGTACTTC. Translation: CASSYSLGGVLGQYF.

This clonotype was counted ten times or more. The chain is built from TRBV7-9 and TRBJ1-1; weak D call: TRBD1 (6 bases). The CDR3 length is 13 residues. Germline CDR1 and CDR2: SEHNR and FQNEAQ (reference sequence). The ends were cut back, 7 bases at V and 5 bases at J, with 14 bases in the middle. CDR3: CASTLRQETEAFF. DNA for the CDR3: TGTGCCAGCACTCTAAGACAGGAAACTGAAGCTTTCTTT.

The rearrangement joins TRBV10-3 to TRBJ1-1; D unresolved. Trimming removed 6 bases at V and 0 bases at J, with 8 bases between. This CDR3 is 13 amino acids long. Germline V lookup: CDR1 ENHRY, CDR2 SYGVKD. CDR3 protein: CAIRPGVNTEAFF. CDR3 DNA sequence: TGTGCCATCAGGCCGGGCGTGAACACTGAAGCTTTCTTT.

This clonotype was counted at least ten times. This chain joins TRBV11-2 and TRBJ2-1; tentative D call: TRBD2 (6 bases). The CDR3 sequence is 14 residues long. Germline lookup yields CDR1 SGHAT and CDR2 FQNNGV. The V end lost 3 bases, the J end lost 6 bases, and 12 bases lay between the germline ends. CDR3 amino acids: CASSLGGFVNEQFF. The DNA of the CDR3 is TGTGCCAGCAGCTTGGGGGGTTTCGTCAATGAGCAGTTCTTC.

This clonotype is medium-sized. This chain links TRBV7-2 with TRBJ2-5, with D unresolved. Germline-derived CDR1 and CDR2 are SGHTA and FQGNSA. V dropped 7 bases and J dropped 2 bases, with 17 bases sitting between them. The CDR3 spans 15 residues. The CDR3 sequence: CASTRVLGVQETQYF. The CDR3 DNA reads as TGTGCCAGCACCCGCGTTTTAGGCGTTCAAGAGACCCAGTACTTC.

This clonotype was recorded at least ten times. The CDR3 protein is CASSHVGSTGGYTF. The CDR3 DNA is TGTGCCAGCAGCCACGTAGGAAGCACAGGCGGCTACACCTTC. J is TRBJ1-2 and V is TRBV7-9; D may be TRBD1 (5 bases). This CDR3 comprises 14 residues. Germline V lookup: CDR1 SEHNR, CDR2 FQNEAQ (reference sequence). Trimming took off 5 bases at V and 8 bases at J, with 18 bases between the two ends.

The chain couples TRBV13 to TRBJ2-3, with TRBD2 identical over 10 bases. The CDR3 extends over 18 amino acids. The germline V gene has CDR1 PRHDT and CDR2 FYEKMQ (reference sequence). V trimming: 2 bases; J trimming: 1 base; junction bases outside the gene matches: 9. The CDR3 coding sequence is TGTGCCAGCAGCTTACAGGGAGCGGGAGGGGTGCGCACAGATACGCAGTATTTT. Translation: CASSLQGAGGVRTDTQYF.

This clonotype was counted only a few times. V is TRBV29-1 and J is TRBJ2-5, with D possibly matching TRBD1 (6 bases). V lost 0 bases and J lost 2, with 19 bases in between. The V gene's germline CDR1 is SQVTM and CDR2 ANQGSEA. This CDR3 region has 17 residues. CDR3 residues: CSVEDLLAGELQETQYF. CDR3 in DNA: TGCAGCGTTGAAGATCTCTTGGCAGGGGAGTTGCAAGAGACCCAGTACTTC.

This clonotype was counted at least ten times. The chain links TRBV7-3 to TRBJ2-7; the match to TRBD2 covers 8 bases. Per germline, CDR1 SGHTA and CDR2 FQGTGA. The CDR3 length is 17 residues. V shed 0 bases, J shed 2 bases, and the junction held 9 bases outside the gene matches. In nucleotides, the CDR3 is TGTGCCAGCAGCTTAACGGCCCGGCTAGCGGGCCCCTACGAGCAGTACTTC. Amino acid sequence: CASSLTARLAGPYEQYF.

This clonotype was counted many times. V and J are TRBV6-5 and TRBJ2-7, with D hard to call. V lost 4 bases and J 2 bases, leaving 12 bases between the germline ends. There are 14 residues in the CDR3. Germline V lookup: CDR1 MNHEY, CDR2 SVGAGI. The DNA for the CDR3 is TGTGCCAGCAGTTCCCCCAGAAGACCCTACGAGCAGTACTTC. Its protein is CASSSPRRPYEQYF.

Ten or more counts support this clonotype. The chain couples TRBV5-4 to TRBJ2-1; either TRBD1 or TRBD2 may supply D (5 bases each). From germline, CDR1 is SGHNT and CDR2 YYREEE (reference sequence). Trimming took 4 bases from V and 2 from J, leaving 19 bases between them. The CDR3 is made up of 17 amino acids. The CDR3 region is CASSPWGPSSPYNEQFF. In DNA form, the CDR3 reads TGTGCCAGCAGCCCCTGGGGACCTAGTTCCCCCTACAATGAGCAGTTCTTC.

The sample holds many counts of this clonotype. CDR3 coding DNA: TGTGCCAGCAGCATGACAGGGTCGGATGGCTACACCTTC. Translation gives CASSMTGSDGYTF. This rearrangement joins TRBV7-8 to TRBJ1-2; TRBD1 matches 7 bases. V gave up 5 bases and J gave up 6 bases; unmatched junction bases: 6. CDR3 size: 13 residues. Germline values: CDR1 SGHVS, CDR2 FQNEAQ.

The rearrangement links TRBV7-8 to TRBJ2-3, with 7 bases fitting TRBD2. CDR3 length equals 15 residues. The V gene's germline CDR1 is SGHVS and CDR2 FQNEAQ. V shed 4 bases, J shed 0 bases, and the junction held 4 bases outside the gene matches. The CDR3 reads CASSSKRGSTDTQYF. The CDR3 DNA reads TGTGCCAGCAGCTCAAAGCGGGGTAGCACAGATACGCAGTATTTT. Drawing the rest from reference TRBV7-8 and TRBJ2-3, the complete variable domain is GAGVSQSPRYKVAKRGQDVALRCDPISGHVSLFWYQQALGQGPEFLTYFQNEAQLDKSGLPSDRFFAERPEGSVSTLKIQRTQQEDSAVYLCASSSKRGSTDTQYFGPGTRLTVL.

The V and J genes are TRBV5-1 and TRBJ2-5, with 7 bases lining up with TRBD1. Per the germline V gene, CDR1 is SGHRS and CDR2 is YFSETQ. This CDR3 has 16 residues. V dropped 3 bases and J dropped 2; count of bases not matched to a gene: 10. CDR3 amino acids: CASSSRFRQGQETQYF. The CDR3 region has the DNA TGCGCCAGCAGCTCCCGATTTAGACAGGGTCAAGAGACCCAGTACTTC.

In its sample, this clonotype was seen many times. This chain joins TRBV18 and TRBJ1-6; the match to TRBD1 covers 7 bases. Germline CDR1 and CDR2: KGHSH and LQKENI. The CDR3 spans 14 residues. V lost 4 bases, J lost 8 bases, and 5 bases stayed unmatched. The CDR3 reads CASSLGQEHSPLHF. DNA for the CDR3: TGTGCCAGCTCACTAGGACAGGAGCATTCACCCCTCCACTTT. Full variable domain (outside the CDR3, taken from reference TRBV18 and TRBJ1-6): NAGVMQNPRHLVRRRGQEARLRCSPMKGHSHVYWYRQLPEEGLKFMVYLQKENIIDESGMPKERFSAEFPKEGPSILRIQQVVRGDSAAYFCASSLGQEHSPLHFGNGTRLTVT.